This T cell receptor (beta chain) was identified during a study of cytomegalovirus exposure and HLA in healthy donors. Study-level points and caveats: Per a later analysis, about 17,000 TCR beta sequences showed association with HLA alleles at 0.05 false discovery rate.

Healthy bone marrow donors formed the donor group. At the time of sampling, donors were nominally healthy, though unrecorded immune exposures were likely. The CDR3 consists of 14 residues. CDR1 is SEHNR, CDR2 FQNEAQ, per germline (reference sequence). A word on this clone: What it binds is unknown. One end of the junction is discordant with germline, which a read error may explain.

The PCR was carried out with 60 Vbeta primers and 13 Jbeta primers. Original analysis: In a later analysis, about 12 million of some 80 million unique beta chains occurred in at least two donors. TCRdb keeps only in-frame clones here, not all; method: immunoSEQ multiplex PCR. V, J and clone size reflect that table, while D and trimming were determined from the DNA. Among over 150,000 clones, approximately 85% were seen once, and the ten largest hold over 8.5%. V is TRBV7-9 and J is TRBJ2-7; D not resolved. The sequence was collected from a man aged 50 to 59 in good health and CMV-seropositive. The sequencing input was PBMCs. This CDR3 is CSSSLGGDLYEQYF. CDR3 DNA: TGTTCCAGCAGCTTAGGCGGCGACCTCTACGAGCAGTACTTC.